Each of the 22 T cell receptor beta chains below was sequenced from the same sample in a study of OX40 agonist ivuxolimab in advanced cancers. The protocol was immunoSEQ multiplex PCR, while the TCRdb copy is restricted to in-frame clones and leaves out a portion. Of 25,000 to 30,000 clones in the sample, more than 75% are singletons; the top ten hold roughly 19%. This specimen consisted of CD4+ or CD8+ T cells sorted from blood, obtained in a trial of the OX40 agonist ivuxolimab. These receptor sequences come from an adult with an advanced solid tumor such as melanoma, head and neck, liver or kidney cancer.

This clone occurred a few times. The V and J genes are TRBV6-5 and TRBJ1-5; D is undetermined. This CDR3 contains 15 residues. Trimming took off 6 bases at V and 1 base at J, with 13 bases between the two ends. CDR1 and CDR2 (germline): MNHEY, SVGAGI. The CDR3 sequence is CASRPEVGSNQPQHF. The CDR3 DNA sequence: TGTGCCAGCAGACCGGAAGTGGGGAGCAATCAGCCCCAGCATTTT.

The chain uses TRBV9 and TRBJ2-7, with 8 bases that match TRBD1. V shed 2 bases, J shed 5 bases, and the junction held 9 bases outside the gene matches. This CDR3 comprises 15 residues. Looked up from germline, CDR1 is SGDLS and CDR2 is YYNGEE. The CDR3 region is CASSVNGQGNDEQYF. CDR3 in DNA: TGTGCCAGCAGCGTGAATGGACAGGGTAACGACGAGCAGTACTTC.

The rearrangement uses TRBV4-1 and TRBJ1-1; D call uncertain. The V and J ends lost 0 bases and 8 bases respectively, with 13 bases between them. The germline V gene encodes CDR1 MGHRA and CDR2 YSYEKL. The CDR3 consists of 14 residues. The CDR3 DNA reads TGCGCCAGCAGCCAAGAGGCCCAGCCACCCGAAGCTTTCTTT. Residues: CASSQEAQPPEAFF.

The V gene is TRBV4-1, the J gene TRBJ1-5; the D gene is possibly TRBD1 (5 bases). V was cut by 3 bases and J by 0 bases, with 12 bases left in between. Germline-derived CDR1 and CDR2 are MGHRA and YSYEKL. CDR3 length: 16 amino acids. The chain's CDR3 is CASSQPGRDSNQPQHF. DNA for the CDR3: TGCGCCAGCAGCCAGCCGGGACGGGATAGCAATCAGCCCCAGCATTTT.

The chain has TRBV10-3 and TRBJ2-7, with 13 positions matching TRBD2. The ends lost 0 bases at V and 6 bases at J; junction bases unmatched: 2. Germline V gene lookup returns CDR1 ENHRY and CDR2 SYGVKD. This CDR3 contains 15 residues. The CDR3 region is CAISESTSGGSEQYF. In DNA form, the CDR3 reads TGTGCCATCAGTGAGTCGACTAGCGGGGGGTCCGAGCAGTACTTC.

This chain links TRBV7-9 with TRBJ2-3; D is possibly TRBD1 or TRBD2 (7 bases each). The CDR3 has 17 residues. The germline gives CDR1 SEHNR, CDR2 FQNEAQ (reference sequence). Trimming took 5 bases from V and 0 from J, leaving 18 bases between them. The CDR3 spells CASSQPTQGGSTDTQYF. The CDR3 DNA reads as TGTGCCAGCAGCCAGCCAACCCAGGGGGGGAGCACAGATACGCAGTATTTT.

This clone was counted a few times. In nucleotides, the CDR3 is TGTGCCACGGAAACGGGGACGCTTACCACCGGGGAGCTGTTTTTT. Its protein is CATETGTLTTGELFF. The J gene is TRBJ2-2, the V gene TRBV28; TRBD1 or TRBD2 may be the D gene (5 bases each). V was cut by 10 bases and J by 4 bases, with 19 bases left in between. Germline loops: CDR1 MDHEN, CDR2 SYDVKM. The CDR3 is made up of 15 amino acids.

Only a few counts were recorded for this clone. CDR3 amino acids: CASSFQTSGSRYEQYF. CDR3 coding DNA: TGTGCCAGCAGTTTCCAAACTAGCGGGAGTAGATACGAGCAGTACTTC. The chain employs TRBV28 and TRBJ2-7; TRBD2 agrees at 11 bases. The V gene end was trimmed by 3 bases and the J gene end by 4 bases; junction bases not matched to a gene: 8. The germline V gene encodes CDR1 MDHEN and CDR2 SYDVKM. This CDR3 has 16 residues.

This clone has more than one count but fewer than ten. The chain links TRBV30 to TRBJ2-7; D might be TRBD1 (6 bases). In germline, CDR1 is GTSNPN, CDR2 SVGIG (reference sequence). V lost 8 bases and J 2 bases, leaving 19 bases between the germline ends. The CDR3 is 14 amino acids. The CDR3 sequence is CAGDTGYGTYEQYF. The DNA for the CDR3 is TGTGCCGGCGATACAGGGTATGGGACCTACGAGCAGTACTTC.

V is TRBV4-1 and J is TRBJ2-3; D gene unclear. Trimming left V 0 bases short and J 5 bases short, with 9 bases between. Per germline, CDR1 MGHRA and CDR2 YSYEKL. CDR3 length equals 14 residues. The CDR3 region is CASSQENPGDTQYF. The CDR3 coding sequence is TGCGCCAGCAGCCAAGAAAATCCGGGAGATACGCAGTATTTT.

CDR3: CASSLAGGPPNEQFF. CDR3 in DNA: TGTGCCAGCAGCTTAGCGGGGGGGCCGCCCAATGAGCAGTTCTTC. The rearrangement uses TRBV11-1 and TRBJ2-1; the D gene is possibly TRBD2 (7 bases). The length of the CDR3 is 15 residues. Germline CDR1 reads SGHAT; CDR2 reads FQDESV (reference sequence). With 0 bases removed from V and 6 bases from J, the gap between germline ends came to 12 bases.

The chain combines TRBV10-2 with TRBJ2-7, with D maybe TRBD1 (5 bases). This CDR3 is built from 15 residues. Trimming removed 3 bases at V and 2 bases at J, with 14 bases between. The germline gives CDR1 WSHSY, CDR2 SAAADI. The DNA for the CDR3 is TGCGCCAGCAGTGACTCAGGGCCCAATCCCTACGAGCAGTACTTC. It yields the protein CASSDSGPNPYEQYF.

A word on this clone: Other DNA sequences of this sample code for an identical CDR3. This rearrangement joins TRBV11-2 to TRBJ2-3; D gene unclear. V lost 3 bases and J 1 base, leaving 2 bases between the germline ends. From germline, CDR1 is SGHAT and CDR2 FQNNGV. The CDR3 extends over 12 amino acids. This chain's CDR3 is CASSLGTDTQYF. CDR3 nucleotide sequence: TGTGCCAGCAGCTTGGGCACAGATACGCAGTATTTT. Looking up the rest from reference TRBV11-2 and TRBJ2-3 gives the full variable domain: EAGVAQSPRYKIIEKRQSVAFWCNPISGHATLYWYQQILGQGPKLLIQFQNNGVVDDSQLPKDRFSAERLKGVDSTLKIQPAKLEDSAVYLCASSLGTDTQYFGPGTRLTVL.

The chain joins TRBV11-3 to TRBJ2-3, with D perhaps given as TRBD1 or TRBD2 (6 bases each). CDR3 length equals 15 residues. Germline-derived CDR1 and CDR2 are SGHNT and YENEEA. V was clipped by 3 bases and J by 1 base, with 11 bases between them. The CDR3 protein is CASSFSRGGTDTQYF. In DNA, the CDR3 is TGTGCCAGCAGCTTTTCGAGGGGGGGCACAGATACGCAGTATTTT.

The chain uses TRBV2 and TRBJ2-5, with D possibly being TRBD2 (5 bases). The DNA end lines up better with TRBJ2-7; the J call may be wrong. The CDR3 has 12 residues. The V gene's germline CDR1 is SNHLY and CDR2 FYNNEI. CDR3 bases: TGTGCCAGCAGCTACGATGAGGGCGAGCAGTACTTC. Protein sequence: CASSYDEGEQYF.

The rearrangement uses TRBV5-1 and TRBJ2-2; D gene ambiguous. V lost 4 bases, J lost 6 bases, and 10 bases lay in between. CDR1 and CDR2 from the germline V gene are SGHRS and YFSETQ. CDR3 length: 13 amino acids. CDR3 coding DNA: TGCGCCAGCAGCCCCCCTTGGGCCGGGGAGCTGTTTTTT. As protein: CASSPPWAGELFF.

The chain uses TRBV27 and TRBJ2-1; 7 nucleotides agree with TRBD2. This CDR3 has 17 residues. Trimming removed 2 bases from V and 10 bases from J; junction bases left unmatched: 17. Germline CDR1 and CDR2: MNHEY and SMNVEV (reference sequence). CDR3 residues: CASSLVGGPGPGQEQFF. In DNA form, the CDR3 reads TGTGCCAGCAGTTTAGTGGGAGGGCCGGGACCTGGTCAGGAGCAGTTCTTC.

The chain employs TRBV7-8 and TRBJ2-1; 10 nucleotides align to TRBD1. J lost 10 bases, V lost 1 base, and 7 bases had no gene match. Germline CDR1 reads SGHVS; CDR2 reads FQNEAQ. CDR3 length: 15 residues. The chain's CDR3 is CASSLGGTGVWEQFF. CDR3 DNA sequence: TGTGCCAGCAGCTTAGGGGGGACAGGGGTTTGGGAGCAGTTCTTC.

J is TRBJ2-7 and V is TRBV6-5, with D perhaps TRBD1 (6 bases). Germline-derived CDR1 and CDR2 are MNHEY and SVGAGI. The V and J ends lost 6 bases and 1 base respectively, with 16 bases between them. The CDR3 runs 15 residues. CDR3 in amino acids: CASRTGLGPSYEQYF. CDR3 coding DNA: TGTGCCAGCAGGACAGGCTTGGGCCCTTCCTACGAGCAGTACTTC.

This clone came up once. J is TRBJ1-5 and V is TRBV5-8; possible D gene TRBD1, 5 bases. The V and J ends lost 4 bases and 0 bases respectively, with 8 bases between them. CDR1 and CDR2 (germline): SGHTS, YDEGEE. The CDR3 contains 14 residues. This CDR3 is CASSGGLSNQPQHF. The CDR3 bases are TGTGCCAGCAGCGGGGGACTTAGCAATCAGCCCCAGCATTTT.

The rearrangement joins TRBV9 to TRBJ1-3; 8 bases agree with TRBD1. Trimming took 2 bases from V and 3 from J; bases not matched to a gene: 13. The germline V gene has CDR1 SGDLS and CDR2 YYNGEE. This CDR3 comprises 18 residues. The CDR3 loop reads CASSVPRLLDRGGNTIYF. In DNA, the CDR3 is TGTGCCAGCAGCGTCCCCCGTCTTCTCGACAGGGGTGGAAACACCATATATTTT.

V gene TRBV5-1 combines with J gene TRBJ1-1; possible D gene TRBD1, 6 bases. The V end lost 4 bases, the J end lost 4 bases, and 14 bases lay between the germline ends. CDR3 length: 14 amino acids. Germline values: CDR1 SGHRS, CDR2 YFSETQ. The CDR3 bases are TGCGCCAGCAGCCCGGTAACAGGGCCCACTGAAGCTTTCTTT. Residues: CASSPVTGPTEAFF.